Following are 27 T cell receptor beta chains from one sample sequenced in a study of shared clonotypes between healthy human individuals. Only in-frame clones appear in the TCRdb table, and some are missing; sequencing was by immunoSEQ multiplex PCR. There are over 2 million clones in the sample; 95% occur only once, and 0.1% to 0.15% lies in the top ten. The sample comprised naive CD4+ T cells sorted from blood. Subset reported: CD45RA+ positively selected. The receptors here all came from a man between 18 and 35 years old in good health.

This clone appeared a single time. The chain is built from TRBV30 and TRBJ1-1; D might be TRBD1 (6 bases). From germline, CDR1 is GTSNPN and CDR2 SVGIG (reference sequence). This CDR3 is built from 12 residues. The V end lost 8 bases, the J end lost 0 bases, and 10 bases lay between the germline ends. CDR3 loop: CAARDMNTEAFF. DNA for the CDR3: TGTGCCGCCAGGGACATGAACACTGAAGCTTTCTTT.

The V gene is TRBV5-1, the J gene TRBJ1-6, with a possible D match to TRBD1 (5 bases). Trimming pared 3 bases from V and 3 bases from J, leaving 10 bases between. This CDR3 is 15 amino acids long. Germline CDR1 reads SGHRS; CDR2 reads YFSETQ. CDR3 in DNA: TGCGCCAGCAGCTACGGGACCGGCTATAATTCACCCCTCCACTTT. Translating it yields CASSYGTGYNSPLHF.

The chain carries TRBV10-3 and TRBJ1-5; 10 bases are shared with TRBD1. CDR3 length: 16 amino acids. Germline CDR1 is ENHRY and CDR2 is SYGVKD. The ends lost 0 bases at V and 5 bases at J; junction bases unmatched: 4. CDR3 bases: TGTGCCATCAGTGAGTCAGACAGGGGGCCCTATCAGCCCCAGCATTTT. This encodes CAISESDRGPYQPQHF.

Concerning this clone itself: Other DNA variants within this sample encode the same CDR3. The chain has TRBV27 and TRBJ1-1; weak D call: TRBD1 (5 bases). V was clipped by 3 bases and J by 4 bases, with 12 bases between them. This CDR3 has 14 residues. Germline CDR1 is MNHEY and CDR2 is SMNVEV (reference sequence). The CDR3 DNA reads TGTGCCAGCAGTTTCGGTGGGGCGGGCACTGAAGCTTTCTTT. The encoded protein is CASSFGGAGTEAFF.

The rearrangement uses TRBV6-5 and TRBJ1-1; 8 bases agree with TRBD1. J gave up 5 bases and V 6 bases, and 5 bases lay outside the gene matches. The CDR3 loop spans 13 amino acids. Germline V CDR1 and CDR2: MNHEY, SVGAGI. CDR3 loop: CASSRTGRTEAFF. In DNA, the CDR3 is TGTGCCAGCAGCCGGACAGGGCGGACTGAAGCTTTCTTT.

In regard to this clone: Other DNA variants within this sample encode the same CDR3. This chain links TRBV5-1 with TRBJ1-1; weak D call: TRBD1 (6 bases). This CDR3 is built from 13 residues. Trimming cost V 4 bases and J 0 bases, with 7 bases left between them. Per germline, CDR1 SGHRS and CDR2 YFSETQ. The CDR3 spells CASSRTVNTEAFF. DNA for the CDR3: TGCGCCAGCAGCAGGACAGTGAACACTGAAGCTTTCTTT.

This clone has more than one count but fewer than ten. Here the CDR3 reads CASSEYPSGRALNEQFF. As DNA, the CDR3 is TGTGCCAGCAGTGAATATCCGTCCGGGAGGGCCCTCAATGAGCAGTTCTTC. The J gene is TRBJ2-1, the V gene TRBV25-1, with TRBD2 matching 8 bases. The length of the CDR3 is 17 residues. Germline values: CDR1 MGHDK, CDR2 SYGVNS. V trimming: 0 bases; J trimming: 6 bases; junction bases outside the gene matches: 10.

The V gene is TRBV5-8, the J gene TRBJ1-2; the match to TRBD1 covers 8 bases. The V and J ends lost 4 bases and 4 bases, in that order; junction bases with no gene match: 6. Looked up from germline, CDR1 is SGHTS and CDR2 is YDEGEE. The CDR3 covers 14 residues. The CDR3 sequence: CASSGQGGSYGYTF. CDR3 bases: TGTGCCAGCAGCGGACAGGGTGGGTCCTATGGCTACACCTTC.

This clone was found once. This chain links TRBV27 with TRBJ2-5; D gene unclear. The germline CDR1 and CDR2 sequences are MNHEY and SMNVEV (reference sequence). Trimming stripped 3 bases from V and 5 bases from J, with 16 bases between. The CDR3 totals 15 residues. CDR3 loop: CASSLGYLTEETQYF. CDR3 sequence (DNA): TGTGCCAGCAGTTTGGGTTATCTCACCGAGGAGACCCAGTACTTC.

This chain uses TRBV6-1 with TRBJ2-1; D is perhaps TRBD1 (5 bases). The CDR3 is 16 residues long. The V gene lost 1 base and the J gene lost 2 bases, with 12 bases spanning the gap. Per the germline V gene, CDR1 is MNHNS and CDR2 is SASEGT. The CDR3 sequence is CASSEVTGATYNEQFF. In DNA form, the CDR3 reads TGTGCCAGCAGTGAAGTAACTGGGGCTACCTACAATGAGCAGTTCTTC.

This rearrangement joins TRBV2 to TRBJ2-7; D possibly matches TRBD1 or TRBD2 (5 bases each). CDR3 length: 12 residues. Germline V gene sequence: CDR1 SNHLY, CDR2 FYNNEI. Trimming shortened V by 6 bases and J by 11 bases, and 17 bases separated the two germline ends. The CDR3 coding sequence is TGTGCCAGCAGCCCGGGACGGCTATTAGAGTACTTC. Protein product: CASSPGRLLEYF.

This clone was seen just once. Distinct nucleotide sequences in the sample also encode this CDR3. The V gene is TRBV7-9, the J gene TRBJ1-3, with 8 positions matching TRBD1. Trimming took 4 bases from V and 2 from J; bases not matched to a gene: 1. This CDR3 contains 14 residues. From germline, CDR1 is SEHNR and CDR2 FQNEAQ (reference sequence). This chain's CDR3 is CASSSQGAGNTIYF. In DNA, the CDR3 is TGTGCCAGCAGCTCACAGGGGGCTGGAAACACCATATATTTT.

This clone was detected only once. The chain links TRBV9 to TRBJ2-2; the D gene is possibly TRBD2 (6 bases). Germline values: CDR1 SGDLS, CDR2 YYNGEE. V lost 1 base and J lost 1, with 11 bases in between. The CDR3 sequence is 16 residues long. In nucleotides, the CDR3 is TGTGCCAGCAGCGTATACGGGAGTGGGAACACCGGGGAGCTGTTTTTT. Translating gives CASSVYGSGNTGELFF.

On this clone itself: Within the sample, other DNA sequences also encode this same CDR3. The J gene is TRBJ2-2, the V gene TRBV5-1, with 7 bases matching TRBD1. V shed 4 bases and J 3 bases; nucleotides not matched to a gene: 3. This CDR3 comprises 14 residues. Germline values: CDR1 SGHRS, CDR2 YFSETQ. The CDR3 loop reads CASSGQGDTGELFF. The CDR3 nucleotides are TGCGCCAGCAGCGGGCAGGGGGACACCGGGGAGCTGTTTTTT. Filled out from reference TRBV5-1 and TRBJ2-2, the complete variable domain reads KAGVTQTPRYLIKTRGQQVTLSCSPISGHRSVSWYQQTPGQGLQFLFEYFSETQRNKGNFPGRFSGRQFSNSRSEMNVSTLELGDSALYLCASSGQGDTGELFFGEGSRLTVL.

This chain connects TRBV18 to TRBJ2-5; tentatively, D is TRBD1 or TRBD2 (5 bases each). Germline values: CDR1 KGHSH, CDR2 LQKENI. Deletions cut 6 bases from V and 5 bases from J, with 13 bases between. The CDR3 contains 13 residues. CDR3 region: CASSGTLGETQYF. Written as DNA, the CDR3 is TGTGCCAGCTCCGGGACCTTGGGGGAGACCCAGTACTTC.

V and J are TRBV30 and TRBJ2-2; 9 nucleotides align to TRBD2. This CDR3 has 17 amino acids. Looked up from germline, CDR1 is GTSNPN and CDR2 is SVGIG (reference sequence). Trimming cost V 0 bases and J 5 bases; bases outside gene matches: 10. Here the CDR3 reads CAWSVRFWRGGTGELFF. CDR3 nucleotides: TGTGCCTGGAGTGTACGATTCTGGCGGGGGGGAACCGGGGAGCTGTTTTTT.

This clone was seen only once. The chain links TRBV5-6 to TRBJ2-3; D unclear. CDR1 is SGHDT, CDR2 YYEEEE, per germline. The CDR3 covers 13 residues. Between the trimmed V and J ends, which lost 1 base and 8 bases, there was a span of 11 bases. The DNA for the CDR3 is TGTGCCAGCAGCTTGTCTAGGGTCGGTACGCAGTATTTT. This sequence encodes CASSLSRVGTQYF.

The chain is built from TRBV6-4 and TRBJ2-3; 7 positions match TRBD2. CDR3 size: 14 residues. Germline CDR1 reads MRHNA; CDR2 reads SNTAGT. J gave up 2 bases and V 8 bases, and 7 bases lay outside the gene matches. The CDR3, as DNA: TGTGCCAGCGCGACGAGCGGGAACACAGATACGCAGTATTTT. Translating it yields CASATSGNTDTQYF.

The chain uses TRBV5-1 and TRBJ1-1; D is undetermined. This CDR3 has 15 amino acids. V was cut by 0 bases and J by 0 bases, with 9 bases left in between. The V gene's germline CDR1 is SGHRS and CDR2 YFSETQ. The CDR3 loop is CASSLESTMNTEAFF. The CDR3 nucleotides are TGCGCCAGCAGCTTGGAGAGCACTATGAACACTGAAGCTTTCTTT.

With regard to this clone: The same CDR3 is also encoded by other DNA sequences in this sample. V gene TRBV7-3 combines with J gene TRBJ2-1, with D possibly TRBD1 on 5 matching bases. Germline-derived CDR1 and CDR2 are SGHTA and FQGTGA. V was shortened by 3 bases and J by 2 bases, with 8 bases between the two germline ends. The length of the CDR3 is 14 residues. The CDR3 DNA follows: TGTGCCAGCAGCTTCGACAGAGCCTACAATGAGCAGTTCTTC. This translates into CASSFDRAYNEQFF.

The V and J genes are TRBV7-2 and TRBJ1-3; TRBD1 aligns across 7 bases. Trimming at V came to 5 bases and at J to 4 bases, leaving 8 bases not matched to a gene. From germline, CDR1 is SGHTA and CDR2 FQGNSA. This CDR3 is built from 15 residues. The chain's CDR3 is CASSLRQGGGNTIYF. CDR3 in DNA: TGTGCCAGCAGCCTTAGACAGGGAGGGGGAAACACCATATATTTT.

Remarks on this clone: Sequence at one end of the junction differs from germline and may be a read error. This sequence joins TRBV5-1 and TRBJ2-1, with 9 bases fitting TRBD1. The CDR3 spans 14 residues. Germline CDR1 is SGHRS and CDR2 is YFSETQ. The CDR3 here is CASRLGQGYNEQFF. CDR3 DNA: TGCGCCAGCAGGTTGGGACAGGGTTACAATGAGCAGTTCTTC.

The chain combines TRBV5-6 with TRBJ1-2; 7 positions agree with TRBD1. Trimming took 3 bases from V and 4 from J; bases not matched to a gene: 12. CDR3 length: 16 amino acids. CDR1 SGHDT and CDR2 YYEEEE come from the germline V gene. The CDR3 DNA reads as TGTGCCAGCAGCTGGGGACAGAAACCCAGGGGCTATGGCTACACCTTC. Translation gives CASSWGQKPRGYGYTF. Together with reference TRBV5-6 and TRBJ1-2, the CDR3 gives the full variable domain: DAGVTQSPTHLIKTRGQQVTLRCSPKSGHDTVSWYQQALGQGPQFIFQYYEEEERQRGNFPDRFSGHQFPNYSSELNVNALLLGDSALYLCASSWGQKPRGYGYTFGSGTRLTVV.

The chain employs TRBV14 and TRBJ1-3; D unclear. The germline V gene encodes CDR1 SGHDN and CDR2 FVKESK. The germline V and J ends were trimmed by 3 bases and 0 bases, with 3 bases remaining between them. This CDR3 has 13 amino acids. CDR3 nucleotides: TGTGCCAGCAGCCAGAGCTCTGGAAACACCATATATTTT. It yields the protein CASSQSSGNTIYF.

The V and J genes are TRBV6-1 and TRBJ2-7; TRBD1 is a possible D gene (5 bases). The CDR3 is 19 residues long. Trimming shortened V by 0 bases and J by 5 bases, and 26 bases separated the two germline ends. The germline V gene has CDR1 MNHNS and CDR2 SASEGT. CDR3 DNA: TGTGCCAGCAGTGAAGCGAAGGGGTTCTCATACTTCCCTTGGGACGAGCAGTACTTC. Translating it yields CASSEAKGFSYFPWDEQYF.

This chain connects TRBV9 to TRBJ2-3; tentative D call: TRBD2 (5 bases). Trimming pared 0 bases from V and 9 bases from J, leaving 14 bases between. Germline V CDR1 and CDR2: SGDLS, YYNGEE. This CDR3 spans 14 amino acids. The CDR3 region is CASSVASGYETQYF. The CDR3 DNA follows: TGTGCCAGCAGCGTAGCCTCGGGATATGAGACGCAGTATTTT.

V is TRBV4-3 and J is TRBJ2-2; possibly TRBD2 for D (6 bases). CDR1 LGHNA and CDR2 YSLEER come from the germline V gene. Trimming took off 3 bases at V and 6 bases at J, with 11 bases between the two ends. This CDR3 is 14 amino acids long. The CDR3 nucleotides are TGCGCCAGCAGCCAGGAACTAGCATCCGGGGAGCTGTTTTTT. Encoded protein: CASSQELASGELFF.